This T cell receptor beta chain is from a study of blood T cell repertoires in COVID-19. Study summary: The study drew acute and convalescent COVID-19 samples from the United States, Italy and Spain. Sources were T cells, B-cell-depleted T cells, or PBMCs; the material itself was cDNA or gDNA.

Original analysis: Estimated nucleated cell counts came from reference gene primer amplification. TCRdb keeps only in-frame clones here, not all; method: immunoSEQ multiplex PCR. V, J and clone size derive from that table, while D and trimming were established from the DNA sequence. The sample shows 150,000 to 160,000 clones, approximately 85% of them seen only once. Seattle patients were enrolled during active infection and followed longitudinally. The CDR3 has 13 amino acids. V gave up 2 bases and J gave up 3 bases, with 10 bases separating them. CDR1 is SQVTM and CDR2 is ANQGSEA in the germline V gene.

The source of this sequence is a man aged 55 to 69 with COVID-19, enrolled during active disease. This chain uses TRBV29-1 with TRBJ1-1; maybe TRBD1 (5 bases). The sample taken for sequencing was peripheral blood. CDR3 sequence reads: CSVERQLDTEAFF. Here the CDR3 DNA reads TGCAGCGTTGAAAGACAGCTCGACACTGAAGCTTTCTTT.